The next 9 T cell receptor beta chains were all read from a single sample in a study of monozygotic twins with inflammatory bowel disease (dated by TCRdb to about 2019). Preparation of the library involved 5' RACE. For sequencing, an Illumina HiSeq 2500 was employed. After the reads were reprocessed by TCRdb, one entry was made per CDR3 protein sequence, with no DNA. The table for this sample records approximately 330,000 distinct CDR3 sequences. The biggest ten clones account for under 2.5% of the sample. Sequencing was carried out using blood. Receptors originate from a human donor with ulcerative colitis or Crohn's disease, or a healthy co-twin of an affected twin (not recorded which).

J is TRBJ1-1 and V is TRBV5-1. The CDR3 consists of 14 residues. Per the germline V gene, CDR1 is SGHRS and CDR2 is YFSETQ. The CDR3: CASTLTGLNTEAFF. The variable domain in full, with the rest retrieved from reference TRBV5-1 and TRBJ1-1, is KAGVTQTPRYLIKTRGQQVTLSCSPISGHRSVSWYQQTPGQGLQFLFEYFSETQRNKGNFPGRFSGRQFSNSRSEMNVSTLELGDSALYLCASTLTGLNTEAFFGQGTRLTVV.

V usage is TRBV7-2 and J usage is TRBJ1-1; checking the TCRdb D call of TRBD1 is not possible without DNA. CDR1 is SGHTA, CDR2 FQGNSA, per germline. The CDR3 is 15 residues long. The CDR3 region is CASSSTGGGVAEAFF.

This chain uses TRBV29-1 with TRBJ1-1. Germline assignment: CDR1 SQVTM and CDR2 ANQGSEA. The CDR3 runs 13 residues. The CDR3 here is CSVESSLNTEAFF.

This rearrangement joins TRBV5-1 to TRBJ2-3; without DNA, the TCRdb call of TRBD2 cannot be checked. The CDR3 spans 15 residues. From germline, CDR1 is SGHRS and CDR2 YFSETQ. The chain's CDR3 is CASSFTSGSADTQYF.

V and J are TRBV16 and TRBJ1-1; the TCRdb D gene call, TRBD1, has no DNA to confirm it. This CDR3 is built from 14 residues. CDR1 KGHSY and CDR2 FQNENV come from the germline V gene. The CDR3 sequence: CASSPGQVDTEAFF.

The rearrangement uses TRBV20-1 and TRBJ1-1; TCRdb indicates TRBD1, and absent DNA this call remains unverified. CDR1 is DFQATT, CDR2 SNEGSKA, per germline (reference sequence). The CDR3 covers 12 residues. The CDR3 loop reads CSANEGGTEAFF.

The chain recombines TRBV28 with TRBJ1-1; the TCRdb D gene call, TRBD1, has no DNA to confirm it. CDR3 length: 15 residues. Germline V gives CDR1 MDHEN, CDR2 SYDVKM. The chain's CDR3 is CASRSNRGGRTEAFF.

CDR3 amino acids: CATSRDGTAINEKLFF. V and J are TRBV15 and TRBJ1-4; absent DNA, TCRdb's TRBD1 call cannot be checked. Germline V lookup: CDR1 LNHNV, CDR2 YYDKDF (reference sequence). The CDR3 loop spans 16 amino acids.

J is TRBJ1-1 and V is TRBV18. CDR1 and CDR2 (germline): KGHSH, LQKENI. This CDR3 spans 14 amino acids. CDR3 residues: CASSPDPRNTEAFF.